These T cell receptor beta chains were read from a single sample in a study of blood T cell repertoires in COVID-19. The data were produced by immunoSEQ multiplex PCR, yet TCRdb's version contains in-frame clones alone and is incomplete. The table has tens of thousands of clones, around 84% seen once; the top ten hold 9% to 15%. Sequencing was carried out using peripheral blood. The source is a human donor in a cohort sampled during active COVID-19. CDR3s leave out the opening cysteine and the closing phenylalanine or tryptophan.

V gene: TRBV30
J gene: TRBJ2-3
CDR3 length: 13
CDR3 protein: AWSVPGDPTDTQY

V gene: TRBV27
J gene: TRBJ1-1
CDR3 length: 11
CDR3 protein: ASSWTANTEAF

V gene: TRBV28
J gene: TRBJ1-2
CDR3 length: 13
CDR3 protein: AAHPRDRPSHGYT

V gene: TRBV4-3
J gene: TRBJ1-2
CDR3 length: 14
CDR3 protein: ASSQEGRRSNYGYT

V gene: TRBV2
J gene: TRBJ1-5
CDR3 length: 9
CDR3 protein: ASGVLTGQH

V gene: TRBV12-3/TRBV12-4
J gene: TRBJ2-2
CDR3 length: 11
CDR3 protein: ATGTENTGELF

V gene: TRBV9
J gene: TRBJ2-3
CDR3 length: 14
CDR3 protein: ASSVRQGAITDTQY

V gene: TRBV4-3
J gene: TRBJ2-7
CDR3 length: 15
CDR3 protein: ASSQLPSDYGVHEQY

V gene: TRBV19
J gene: TRBJ2-1
CDR3 length: 16
CDR3 protein: ASSRETSGTSSYNEQF

V gene: TRBV2
J gene: TRBJ2-7
CDR3 length: 15
CDR3 protein: ASSDGGGDPFFYEQY

V gene: TRBV9
J gene: TRBJ1-1
CDR3 length: 11
CDR3 protein: ASSLTANTEAF

V gene: TRBV6-2/TRBV6-3
J gene: TRBJ2-5
CDR3 length: 12
CDR3 protein: ASSYEGGRETQY

V gene: TRBV5-1
J gene: TRBJ2-7
CDR3 length: 15
CDR3 protein: ASSLTSGAGGVYEQY

V gene: TRBV28
J gene: TRBJ2-7
CDR3 length: 14
CDR3 protein: ATSIGQSSSSYEQY

V gene: TRBV7-9
J gene: TRBJ2-1
CDR3 length: 14
CDR3 protein: ASSPLTSGAYNEQF

V gene: TRBV25-1
J gene: TRBJ1-4
CDR3 length: 14
CDR3 protein: ASSEWGQATNEKLF

V gene: TRBV5-5
J gene: TRBJ1-3
CDR3 length: 12
CDR3 protein: ASKPGLSGNTIY

V gene: TRBV9
J gene: TRBJ1-1
CDR3 length: 13
CDR3 protein: ASSPRTGENTEAF

V gene: TRBV4-3
J gene: TRBJ2-7
CDR3 length: 13
CDR3 protein: ASSQETGATVEQY

V gene: TRBV27
J gene: TRBJ1-4
CDR3 length: 12
CDR3 protein: ASSPRGFGEKLF

V gene: TRBV29-1
J gene: TRBJ2-1
CDR3 length: 11
CDR3 protein: SVDRDPGDEQF

V gene: TRBV6-6
J gene: TRBJ2-7
CDR3 length: 14
CDR3 protein: ASSGGRRGTSYEQY

V gene: TRBV18
J gene: TRBJ2-3
CDR3 length: 14
CDR3 protein: ASSPLLGQTTDTQY

V gene: TRBV27
J gene: TRBJ2-3
CDR3 length: 13
CDR3 protein: ASSSHQRETDTQY

V gene: TRBV7-9
J gene: TRBJ2-3
CDR3 length: 11
CDR3 protein: ASSLMTADTQY

V gene: TRBV6-2/TRBV6-3
J gene: TRBJ2-4
CDR3 length: 18
CDR3 protein: ASSYPSTSGVPRAKNIQY

V gene: TRBV28
J gene: TRBJ2-7
CDR3 length: 12
CDR3 protein: ASLPGGGLYEQY

V gene: TRBV6-5
J gene: TRBJ1-1
CDR3 length: 9
CDR3 protein: ASFAGANAF

V gene: TRBV5-1
J gene: TRBJ2-1
CDR3 length: 13
CDR3 protein: ASRSGGFSYNEQF